Only a few counts were recorded for the clone carrying this T cell receptor beta chain. The sample is drawn from a study of control samples from healthy donors and cancer patients. The CDR3 covers 17 residues. Using immunoSEQ multiplex PCR, the repertoire was profiled, and TCRdb retains in-frame clones only, with some absent. The table shows 100,000 or so clones, with about 89% occurring only once. The clonotype was recovered from a man aged 25-40 years in good health. The rearrangement joins TRBV12-1 to TRBJ2-3; the D call of TRBD2 is as the table states it, not checked on the DNA. TRBV12-1 is a pseudogene locus. Source material: blood. In nucleotides, the CDR3 is TGTGCCAGCTCTGGGACTAGCGGGAGGGTGTACACAGATACGCAGTATTTT. Its protein is CASSGTSGRVYTDTQYF.